The entry below gives a single T cell receptor (beta chain) sequence along with its context. The data are from a study of TIL therapy for anti-PD-1-resistant metastatic lung cancer. Study information: Tumors were harvested before any PD-1/PD-L1 blockade.

This sample's time point: pre-treatment sample, taken before nivolumab and TIL therapy. The germline CDR1 and CDR2 sequences are KGHSH and LQKENI. The CDR3 length is 12 residues. Trimming pared 3 bases from V and 8 bases from J, leaving 7 bases between. The immunoSEQ assay was v3. TCRdb keeps only in-frame clones here, not all; method: immunoSEQ multiplex PCR. The sample records 55,000 to 60,000 clones, less than 75% being singletons. The sequences come from blood, collected at baseline. This TCR came from a person aged 25 to 79 with non-small cell lung cancer. V gene TRBV18 combines with J gene TRBJ2-2; TRBD1 might be the D (6 bases). CDR3 in amino acids: CASSPGTGELFF. The DNA of the CDR3 is TGTGCCAGCTCACCCGGGACAGGGGAGCTGTTTTTT.